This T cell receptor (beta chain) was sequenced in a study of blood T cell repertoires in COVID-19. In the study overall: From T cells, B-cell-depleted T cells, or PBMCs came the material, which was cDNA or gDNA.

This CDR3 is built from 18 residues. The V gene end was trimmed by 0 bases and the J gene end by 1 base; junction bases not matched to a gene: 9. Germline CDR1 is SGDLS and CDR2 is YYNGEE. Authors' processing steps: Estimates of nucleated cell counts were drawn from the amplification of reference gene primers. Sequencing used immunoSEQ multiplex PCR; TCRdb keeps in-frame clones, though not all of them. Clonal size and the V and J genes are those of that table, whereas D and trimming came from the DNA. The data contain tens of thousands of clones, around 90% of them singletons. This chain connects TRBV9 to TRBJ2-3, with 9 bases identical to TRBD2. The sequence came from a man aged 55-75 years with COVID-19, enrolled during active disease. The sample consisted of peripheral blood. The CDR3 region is CASSVDSAGGPGTDTQYF. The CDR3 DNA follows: TGTGCCAGCAGCGTAGATTCGGCGGGAGGGCCGGGCACAGATACGCAGTATTTT.